This TCR beta chain was sequenced during a study of CD8 T cells in ankylosing spondylitis. Quantitative 5'-RACE was performed with molecular barcodes, and it yielded the TCR beta libraries. MiXCR, applied by TCRdb to the 5' RACE reads, yields one record per CDR3 protein. Seen here are approximately 340,000 distinct CDR3 sequences, roughly 14% observed once, and the top ten hold about 1%. To note about this clonotype: Its antigen is unidentified.

Study results and limitations: Prior work had noted some motif variants in reactive arthritis blood and synovial fluid. Reported data indicate significant enrichment of disease-linked clones within matched ankylosing spondylitis synovial fluid.

Trimming stripped 2 bases from V and 1 base from J, with 13 bases between. The germline V gene encodes CDR1 SGHRS and CDR2 YFSETQ. The CDR3 contains 16 residues. Sequenced input: blood, either unsorted or a sorted T cell fraction (not recorded which). This chain links TRBV5-1 with TRBJ2-4; D gene unclear. This TCR was sampled from a male donor with ankylosing spondylitis or in good health (not recorded which). The CDR3, as DNA: TGCGCCAGCAGCTTCCAAGGAAGCGCGGCCAAAAACATTCAGTACTTC. This gives the protein CASSFQGSAAKNIQYF.